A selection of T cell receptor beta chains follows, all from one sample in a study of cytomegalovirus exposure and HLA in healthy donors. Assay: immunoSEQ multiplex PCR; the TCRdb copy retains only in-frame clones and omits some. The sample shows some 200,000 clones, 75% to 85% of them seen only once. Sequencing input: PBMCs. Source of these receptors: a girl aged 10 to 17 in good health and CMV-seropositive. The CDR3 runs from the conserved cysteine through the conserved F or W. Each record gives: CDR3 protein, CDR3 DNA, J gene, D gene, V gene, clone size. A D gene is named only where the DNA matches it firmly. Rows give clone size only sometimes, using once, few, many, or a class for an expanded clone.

CDR3aa: CASRPPTDRVYGYTF; CDR3nt: TGTGCCAGCCGCCCCCCGACGGACAGAGTCTATGGCTACACCTTC; j_gene: TRBJ1-2; d_gene: -; v_gene: TRBV11-2; abundance: once
CDR3aa: CASYPTRTGGSYEQYF; CDR3nt: TGTGCCAGCTACCCCACCCGGACGGGGGGTAGTTACGAGCAGTACTTC; j_gene: TRBJ2-7; d_gene: -; v_gene: TRBV21-1; abundance: -
CDR3aa: CASSYAGRSNEKLFF; CDR3nt: TGTGCCAGCAGTTACGCTGGGAGGAGTAATGAAAAACTGTTTTTT; j_gene: TRBJ1-4; d_gene: -; v_gene: TRBV6-5; abundance: -
CDR3aa: CASSLPPGGYNEQFF; CDR3nt: TGTGCCAGCAGCTTACCCCCGGGGGGCTACAATGAGCAGTTCTTC; j_gene: TRBJ2-1; d_gene: TRBD2; v_gene: TRBV5-4; abundance: -
CDR3aa: CASSLGGQTYEQYF; CDR3nt: TGTGCCAGCAGCTTAGGGGGACAAACCTACGAGCAGTACTTC; j_gene: TRBJ2-7; d_gene: -; v_gene: TRBV7-2; abundance: -
CDR3aa: CASSIAGSQKAYGYTF; CDR3nt: TGTGCCAGTAGTATAGCAGGCAGCCAGAAAGCCTATGGCTACACCTTC; j_gene: TRBJ1-2; d_gene: -; v_gene: TRBV19; abundance: -
CDR3aa: CASSLAGGERYGYTF; CDR3nt: TGTGCCAGCAGCTTAGCAGGGGGCGAACGGTATGGCTACACCTTC; j_gene: TRBJ1-2; d_gene: TRBD1; v_gene: TRBV7-2; abundance: -
CDR3aa: CASSPPGTSGGRLRTGELFF; CDR3nt: TGTGCCAGCAGCCCCCCCGGGACTAGCGGTGGTCGTCTTAGGACCGGGGAGCTGTTTTTT; j_gene: TRBJ2-2; d_gene: TRBD2; v_gene: TRBV9; abundance: -
CDR3aa: CASSPLPSGETQYF; CDR3nt: TGTGCCAGCTCACCACTGCCTAGCGGAGAGACCCAGTACTTC; j_gene: TRBJ2-5; d_gene: TRBD2; v_gene: TRBV18; abundance: -
CDR3aa: CASRKTGNYGYTF; CDR3nt: TGTGCCAGTAGAAAGACAGGGAACTATGGCTACACCTTC; j_gene: TRBJ1-2; d_gene: TRBD1; v_gene: TRBV6-1; abundance: -
CDR3aa: CASSLAGLDGQGYTF; CDR3nt: TGTGCCAGCAGCTTAGCCGGGCTTGACGGACAAGGCTACACCTTC; j_gene: TRBJ1-2; d_gene: -; v_gene: TRBV7-8; abundance: -
CDR3aa: CASSLVTGGPGTDTQYF; CDR3nt: TGTGCCAGCAGCTTAGTTACGGGGGGGCCGGGGACAGATACGCAGTATTTT; j_gene: TRBJ2-3; d_gene: TRBD2; v_gene: TRBV7-9; abundance: -
CDR3aa: CASKNRDNSYEQYF; CDR3nt: TGTGCCAGCAAAAACCGGGACAACTCCTACGAGCAGTACTTC; j_gene: TRBJ2-7; d_gene: -; v_gene: TRBV19; abundance: few
CDR3aa: CASSIRGGRADTQYF; CDR3nt: TGTGCCAGTAGTATCCGGGGGGGCAGGGCAGATACGCAGTATTTT; j_gene: TRBJ2-3; d_gene: TRBD2; v_gene: TRBV19; abundance: -
CDR3aa: CASSLAGTGVYGYTF; CDR3nt: TGTGCCAGCAGCTTGGCCGGGACAGGGGTTTATGGCTACACCTTC; j_gene: TRBJ1-2; d_gene: TRBD1; v_gene: TRBV5-8; abundance: few
CDR3aa: CASSPRSATNEKLFF; CDR3nt: TGTGCCAGCAGCCCCCGGTCTGCAACTAATGAAAAACTGTTTTTT; j_gene: TRBJ1-4; d_gene: -; v_gene: TRBV14; abundance: few
CDR3aa: CASSYAGEGGYTF; CDR3nt: TGTGCCAGCAGTTACGCAGGGGAAGGTGGCTACACCTTC; j_gene: TRBJ1-2; d_gene: -; v_gene: TRBV6-6; abundance: -
CDR3aa: CASSLDAGSTQYF; CDR3nt: TGTGCCAGCAGCTTAGATGCGGGATCTACGCAGTATTTT; j_gene: TRBJ2-3; d_gene: -; v_gene: TRBV11-2; abundance: few
CDR3aa: CSGTGHTGELFF; CDR3nt: TGCAGCGGAACAGGGCACACCGGGGAGCTGTTTTTT; j_gene: TRBJ2-2; d_gene: -; v_gene: TRBV29-1; abundance: -
CDR3aa: CARSAGGGSGEYF; CDR3nt: TGTGCCAGGTCAGCAGGGGGCGGGTCAGGGGAGTACTTC; j_gene: TRBJ2-7; d_gene: TRBD1; v_gene: TRBV9; abundance: few
CDR3aa: CASHPAGGYTGELFF; CDR3nt: TGCGCCAGCCACCCGGCGGGGGGGTACACCGGGGAGCTGTTTTTT; j_gene: TRBJ2-2; d_gene: TRBD2; v_gene: TRBV4-1; abundance: once
CDR3aa: CSASIGGYTF; CDR3nt: TGCAGTGCTAGCATCGGTGGCTACACCTTC; j_gene: TRBJ1-2; d_gene: -; v_gene: TRBV20-1; abundance: -
CDR3aa: CASSQTSYAYEQYF; CDR3nt: TGTGCCAGCAGCCAGACTAGTTATGCTTACGAGCAGTACTTC; j_gene: TRBJ2-7; d_gene: -; v_gene: TRBV5-6; abundance: -
CDR3aa: CASPCRGCEQYF; CDR3nt: TGTGCCAGCCCTTGTAGGGGTTGCGAGCAGTACTTC; j_gene: TRBJ2-7; d_gene: -; v_gene: TRBV27; abundance: -
CDR3aa: CASSRTSGATGELFF; CDR3nt: TGTGCCAGCAGCCGAACTAGCGGGGCCACCGGGGAGCTGTTTTTT; j_gene: TRBJ2-2; d_gene: TRBD2; v_gene: TRBV7-2; abundance: -
CDR3aa: CASNPDRGRLETQYF; CDR3nt: TGTGCCAGCAACCCGGACAGGGGGCGCCTGGAGACCCAGTACTTC; j_gene: TRBJ2-5; d_gene: TRBD1; v_gene: TRBV6-1; abundance: -
CDR3aa: CASSVGLGTDYGYTF; CDR3nt: TGTGCCAGCAGTGTAGGGCTGGGGACAGACTATGGCTACACCTTC; j_gene: TRBJ1-2; d_gene: TRBD1; v_gene: TRBV2; abundance: once
CDR3aa: CASSWTGTGNSPLHF; CDR3nt: TGTGCCAGCAGCTGGACCGGGACAGGGAATTCACCCCTCCACTTT; j_gene: TRBJ1-6; d_gene: TRBD1; v_gene: TRBV5-6; abundance: -
CDR3aa: CASSSGGLYIQYF; CDR3nt: TGTGCCAGCAGCTCGGGGGGCTTGTACATTCAGTACTTC; j_gene: TRBJ2-4; d_gene: -; v_gene: TRBV27; abundance: -